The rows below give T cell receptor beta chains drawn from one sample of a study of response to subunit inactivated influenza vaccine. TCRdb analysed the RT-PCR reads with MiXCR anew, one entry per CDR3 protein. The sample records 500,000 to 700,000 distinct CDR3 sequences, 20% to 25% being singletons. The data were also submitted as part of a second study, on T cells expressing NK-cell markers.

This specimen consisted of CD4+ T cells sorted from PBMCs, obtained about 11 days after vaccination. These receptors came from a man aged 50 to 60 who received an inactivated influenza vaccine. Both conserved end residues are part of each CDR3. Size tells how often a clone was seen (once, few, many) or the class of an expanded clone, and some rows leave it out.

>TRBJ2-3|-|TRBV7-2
CASSLGYSSTDTQYF
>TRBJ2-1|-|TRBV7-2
CASSSQGNTYNEQFF
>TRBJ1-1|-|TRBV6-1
CASSAPRVNTEAFF
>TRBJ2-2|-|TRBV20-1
CSARPPTGLYGELFF
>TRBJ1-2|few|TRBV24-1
CATSDLTAEGYTF
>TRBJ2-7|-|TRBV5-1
CASSLEPGSSYEQYF
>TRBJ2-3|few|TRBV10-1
CASSLERGASTDTQYF
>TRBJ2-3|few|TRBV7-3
CASKRGAAFPDTQYF
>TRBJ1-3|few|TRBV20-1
CSARVARESGNTIYF
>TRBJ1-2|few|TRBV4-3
CASSQDPGYGYTF
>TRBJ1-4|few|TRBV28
CASSLLGPTNEKLFF
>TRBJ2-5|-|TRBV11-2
CASSLVWTSGGSRETQYF
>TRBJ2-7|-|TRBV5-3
CAMSLVDSYEQYF
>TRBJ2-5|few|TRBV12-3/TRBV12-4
CASTLEGLETQYF
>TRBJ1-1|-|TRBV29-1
CSGGQGGTEAFF
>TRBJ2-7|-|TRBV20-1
CSARDPGQSYEQYF
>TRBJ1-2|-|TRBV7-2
CASSLRGELGYGYTF
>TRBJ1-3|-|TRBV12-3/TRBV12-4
CASRLGASGNTIYF
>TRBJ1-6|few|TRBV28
CASSNAYIDSPLHF
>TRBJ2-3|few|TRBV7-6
CASSTAAGDTQYF
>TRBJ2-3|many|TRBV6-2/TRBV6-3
CASSLMTTDTQYF
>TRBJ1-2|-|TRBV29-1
CSVLMGGPGGYGYTF
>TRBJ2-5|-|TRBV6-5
CASSYAGVGETQYF
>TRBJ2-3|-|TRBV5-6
CASSFGQGARTQYF
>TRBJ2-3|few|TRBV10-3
CAISEWSSGRTDTQYF
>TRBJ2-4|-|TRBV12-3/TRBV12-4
CASSPSLGVRAKNIQYF
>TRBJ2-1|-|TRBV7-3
CASSLSGTQYNEQFF
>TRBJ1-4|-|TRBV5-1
CASSLWPENEKLFF
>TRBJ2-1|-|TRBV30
CAWSNPVEQFF
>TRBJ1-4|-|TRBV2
CASSRSDEKLFF
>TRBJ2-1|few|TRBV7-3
CASSRDSGPYNEQFF
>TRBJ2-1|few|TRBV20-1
CSASSGEGVDEQFF
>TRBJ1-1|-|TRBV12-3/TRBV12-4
CASSLNRGSTFF
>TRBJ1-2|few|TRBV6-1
CASSRGPGHGYTF
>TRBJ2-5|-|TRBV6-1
CASRTGASETQYF
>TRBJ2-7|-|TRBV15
CATSSQGGSYEQYF
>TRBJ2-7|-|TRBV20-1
CSVGTRVSGVAYEQYF
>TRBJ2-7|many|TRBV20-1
CSAKSRPADHEQYF